This note documents a single TCR beta chain sequence. Its antigen is not yet known. This specimen comes from a study of CXCR3-negative and CXCR3-positive naive CD8 T cells (dated by TCRdb to about 2019). About the investigation overall: In total, approximately 130 million TRB reads were obtained, corresponding to roughly 1.5 +/- 0.3 million reads per library. TRBV-TRBJ cluster analysis included naive subsets from roughly 5 donors and memory cells from 3 donors. Diversity and physicochemical repertoire analyses were performed on approximately 10 donors pooled from two independent experiments.

Each CD8+ T cell subset was flow-sorted in triplicate, with approximately 300,000 cells per subset placed directly into RLT lysis buffer. To exclude memory contaminants, naive CD8+ T cells were stringently defined as CD45RO-CCR7+CD27+CD95-. Standard density gradient centrifugation was used to isolate peripheral blood mononuclear cells from buffy coats. Naive CXCR3-negative and CXCR3-positive CD8+ T cells were flow-sorted using a FACSAria III. Total RNA was extracted from sorted cells using an RNeasy Mini Kit. The listed sequencing device is NextSeq 550. The Human TCR Profiling Kit (MiLaboratory) was used to prepare UMI-labeled 5' RACE TRB cDNA libraries. cDNA synthesis used the entire amount of extracted RNA, and PCR amplification then used the entire amount of cDNA produced. Libraries were prepared in parallel with an identical number of PCR cycles. The authors' pipeline ran thus. With a minimum of two reads required per UMI, MIGEC and MiXCR pulled out about 50,000 +/- 10,000 unique UMI-labeled TRB cDNA molecules from each library. An average of approximately 40,000 +/- 10,000 functional in-frame TRB CDR3 nucleotide clonotypes without stop codons was found per library. After downsampling to 5000 UMI-labeled TRB molecules per sample, diversity metrics such as normalized Shannon-Wiener and Chao1 were calculated in VDJtools. VDJtools was used to calculate clonotype-size-weighted physicochemical properties of the central five CDR3 residues, namely interaction energy, strength, volume and Kidera factor 4. After the reads were reprocessed by TCRdb, one entry was made per CDR3 protein sequence, with no DNA. The V and J calls come from TCRdb's annotation, not from the publication. The sample's table lists a count of more than 6,000 distinct CDR3 sequences. The ten biggest clones cover 1.5% to 2% of the sample.

There are 13 amino acids in the CDR3, from cysteine to phenylalanine inclusive. No DNA was logged. CDR1 and CDR2 are read off the germline V gene as SQVTM and ANQGSEA. What the research found in general, with its limitations: Because surface CD5, which is linked to self-reactivity in mice, was comparable between the naive subsets, TCR interaction strength was also inferred from the physicochemical properties of TRB CDR3s. TRB CDR3s from CXCR3-positive naive cells showed higher hydrophobicity (lower Kidera factor 4), lower energy, and higher strength and volume indices than CXCR3-negative naive cells. Freshly isolated PBMCs were used for most assays because CXCR3 expression partially decreased after cryopreservation. Both naive subsets had comparably high repertoire diversity, while memory CD8+ T cells had much lower repertoire diversity. Within the same donor, TRBV-TRBJ usage looked similar between naive CXCR3-negative and CXCR3-positive cells, but memory cells had distinct patterns.

Sequenced: naive CXCR3+ CD8+ T cells from blood. The sample's cell subset or site, from its label and the paper: CD45RO-CCR7+CD27+CD95- naive CD8+ T cells expressing CXCR3 (TNR3+). The chain is assembled from TRBV29-1 and TRBJ2-7; the TRBD2 assignment by TCRdb is unverifiable without DNA. The receptor was isolated from a human donor in good health. Some clones in this sample may be carry-over from other donors' samples. The CDR3 region: CSVEGGISTEQYF.